The 28 T cell receptor beta chains below were found in one sample sequenced in a study of radiotherapy plus CTLA-4 blockade in lung cancer. TCRdb's table, derived via immunoSEQ multiplex PCR, lists solely in-frame clones and lacks some. This sample has 55,000 to 75,000 clones, with roughly four fifths found just once. The specimen comprised peripheral blood, sampled from a patient treated with radiotherapy plus ipilimumab. Receptors were obtained from a human donor with non-small cell lung cancer whose response to radiotherapy plus ipilimumab could not be evaluated. Some clones in this sample may be carry-over from other donors' samples.

This clone is a singleton in its sample. The chain joins TRBV25-1 to TRBJ2-7; maybe TRBD2 (5 bases). Trimming took off 1 base at V and 2 bases at J, with 9 bases between the two ends. The CDR3 has 14 amino acids. CDR1 MGHDK and CDR2 SYGVNS come from the germline V gene. CDR3 region: CASSESGVAYEQYF. CDR3 in DNA: TGTGCCAGCAGTGAATCCGGGGTAGCCTACGAGCAGTACTTC.

The gene calls are TRBV9 and TRBJ2-5, with 10 bases lining up with TRBD2. Germline CDR1 is SGDLS and CDR2 is YYNGEE. Germline trimming cut 3 bases from V and 7 bases from J; bases unmatched to any gene: 18. The CDR3 length is 18 residues. The chain's CDR3 is CASSEEKRGGRGLGTQYF. In nucleotides, the CDR3 is TGTGCCAGCAGCGAGGAGAAGCGGGGGGGCCGGGGTCTGGGGACCCAGTACTTC.

This chain links TRBV28 with TRBJ1-2; a weak D match, TRBD1 (5 bases). V lost 5 bases and J 4 bases, leaving 14 bases between the germline ends. From germline, CDR1 is MDHEN and CDR2 SYDVKM. This CDR3 has 14 amino acids. The CDR3 is CASSEGRGIYGYTF. The CDR3 DNA follows: TGTGCCAGCAGTGAGGGGAGGGGTATCTATGGCTACACCTTC.

The chain links TRBV11-3 to TRBJ2-7; D gene uncertain. The CDR3 covers 13 residues. The germline V gene has CDR1 SGHNT and CDR2 YENEEA. Trimming removed 4 bases from V and 4 bases from J, with 11 bases in between. The CDR3 nucleotides read TGTGCCAGCAGCTCATTCCACGGGTACGAGCAGTACTTC. As protein: CASSSFHGYEQYF. The whole variable domain, remainder taken from reference TRBV11-3 and TRBJ2-7, is EAGVVQSPRYKIIEKKQPVAFWCNPISGHNTLYWYLQNLGQGPELLIRYENEEAVDDSQLPKDRFSAERLKGVDSTLKIQPAELGDSAVYLCASSSFHGYEQYFGPGTRLTVT.

The V gene is TRBV11-1, the J gene TRBJ2-7; 8 bases line up with TRBD1. The V and J ends lost 1 base and 2 bases, in that order; junction bases with no gene match: 4. The CDR3 totals 15 residues. Germline CDR1 reads SGHAT; CDR2 reads FQDESV (reference sequence). This CDR3 reads CASSLGQGNPYEQYF. The CDR3 nucleotides read TGTGCCAGCAGCTTAGGACAGGGGAACCCCTACGAGCAGTACTTC. The full variable domain, in which reference TRBV11-1 and TRBJ2-7 provide the parts outside the CDR3, is EAEVAQSPRYKITEKSQAVAFWCDPISGHATLYWYRQILGQGPELLVQFQDESVVDDSQLPKDRFSAERLKGVDSTLKIQPAELGDSAMYLCASSLGQGNPYEQYFGPGTRLTVT.

The chain recombines TRBV28 with TRBJ1-6; no reliable D call. This CDR3 is built from 16 residues. V lost 6 bases and J lost 7, with 19 bases in between. Germline CDR1 is MDHEN and CDR2 is SYDVKM. CDR3 in amino acids: CASSLPGGEQNSPLHF. CDR3 nucleotides: TGTGCCAGCAGCTTACCTGGCGGAGAGCAGAATTCACCCCTCCACTTT.

V gene TRBV7-9 combines with J gene TRBJ2-3; 8 bases map to TRBD2. This CDR3 comprises 17 residues. The germline V gene encodes CDR1 SEHNR and CDR2 FQNEAQ (reference sequence). After removal of 5 bases from V and 6 bases from J, the junction contained 16 bases not matched to a gene. As DNA, the CDR3 is TGTGCCAGCAGCACACAGCTTAGCGGGGTAAAGGCGGATACGCAGTATTTT. Translated, it gives CASSTQLSGVKADTQYF. Using reference TRBV7-9 and TRBJ2-3 for the parts outside the CDR3, the full variable domain is DTGVSQNPRHKITKRGQNVTFRCDPISEHNRLYWYRQTLGQGPEFLTYFQNEAQLEKSRLLSDRFSAERPKGSFSTLEIQRTEQGDSAMYLCASSTQLSGVKADTQYFGPGTRLTVL.

This chain uses TRBV5-1 with TRBJ1-2, with TRBD1 matching 12 bases. Germline V gives CDR1 SGHRS, CDR2 YFSETQ. The V segment lost 0 bases and the J segment 6 bases; nucleotides outside the gene matches: 9. The CDR3 loop spans 17 amino acids. This CDR3 is CASSLERDRGRENGYTF. The CDR3 DNA is TGCGCCAGCAGCTTGGAACGGGACAGGGGGCGAGAAAATGGCTACACCTTC.

This clone was seen a handful of times. In nucleotides, the CDR3 is TGTGCCATCAGCAGACAGGGGGCAACGGCTAACTATGGCTACACCTTC. This codes for CAISRQGATANYGYTF. The chain couples TRBV10-3 to TRBJ1-2; TRBD1 aligns across 10 bases. Looked up from germline, CDR1 is ENHRY and CDR2 is SYGVKD. V dropped 6 bases and J dropped 0; count of bases not matched to a gene: 7. This CDR3 has 16 residues.

The chain has TRBV6-5 and TRBJ2-7, with D possibly being TRBD1 (5 bases). This CDR3 is built from 13 residues. Germline V gene data show CDR1 as MNHEY and CDR2 as SVGAGI. Trimming shortened V by 6 bases and J by 6 bases, and 15 bases separated the two germline ends. CDR3 in amino acids: CASRIRQNSEQYF. The CDR3 nucleotides are TGTGCCAGCAGAATACGACAGAATAGCGAGCAGTACTTC.

Here the CDR3 reads CASSLSFGQGAWNEQFF. CDR3 DNA: TGTGCCAGCAGTTTATCCTTCGGACAGGGGGCGTGGAATGAGCAGTTCTTC. V and J are TRBV28 and TRBJ2-1; 11 bases are shared with TRBD1. The CDR3 is 17 amino acids. Germline lookup yields CDR1 MDHEN and CDR2 SYDVKM. The ends lost 1 base at V and 7 bases at J; junction bases unmatched: 9. The whole variable domain, filled in from reference TRBV28 and TRBJ2-1, reads DVKVTQSSRYLVKRTGEKVFLECVQDMDHENMFWYRQDPGLGLRLIYFSYDVKMKEKGDIPEGYSVSREKKERFSLILESASTNQTSMYLCASSLSFGQGAWNEQFFGPGTRLTVL.

This clone was seen once. The V call is TRBV5-1, the J call TRBJ2-3; possibly TRBD1 for D (6 bases). There are 15 residues in the CDR3. Deletions cut 4 bases from V and 2 bases from J, with 14 bases between. Germline V gives CDR1 SGHRS, CDR2 YFSETQ. Here the CDR3 DNA reads TGCGCCAGCAGCCGAGGGGGTTTCTCCACAGATACGCAGTATTTT. Protein: CASSRGGFSTDTQYF. The full variable domain, completed using reference TRBV5-1 and TRBJ2-3, is KAGVTQTPRYLIKTRGQQVTLSCSPISGHRSVSWYQQTPGQGLQFLFEYFSETQRNKGNFPGRFSGRQFSNSRSEMNVSTLELGDSALYLCASSRGGFSTDTQYFGPGTRLTVL.

The rearrangement joins TRBV27 to TRBJ2-5; D is perhaps TRBD2 (5 bases). From germline, CDR1 is MNHEY and CDR2 SMNVEV (reference sequence). Trimming took 6 bases from V and 7 from J, leaving 21 bases between them. The CDR3 has 15 amino acids. The CDR3, as DNA: TGTGCCAGCAGCCTGTCAGCGGAACCTGTGTGGACCCAGTACTTC. This encodes CASSLSAEPVWTQYF.

The chain links TRBV5-1 to TRBJ1-1, with D possibly matching TRBD1 (6 bases). The V gene lost 5 bases and the J gene lost 6 bases, with 17 bases spanning the gap. There are 14 residues in the CDR3. The germline CDR1 and CDR2 sequences are SGHRS and YFSETQ. For the CDR3, the DNA is TGCGCCAGCAGTCTACAGGGTTTGAGCTCTGAAGCTTTCTTT. It codes for CASSLQGLSSEAFF.

As for this clone: This CDR3 is also generated by other DNA sequences in the sample. The chain recombines TRBV6-1 with TRBJ2-7, with D possibly being TRBD1 (6 bases). With 1 base removed from V and 3 bases from J, the gap between germline ends came to 10 bases. Germline lookup yields CDR1 MNHNS and CDR2 SASEGT. CDR3 length: 14 amino acids. CDR3 amino acids: CASSEGGQLYEQYF. DNA for the CDR3: TGTGCCAGCAGTGAAGGGGGGCAGCTCTACGAGCAGTACTTC.

V usage is TRBV18 and J usage is TRBJ1-2, with no clear D. The germline V gene encodes CDR1 KGHSH and CDR2 LQKENI. Trimming stripped 3 bases from V and 8 bases from J, with 19 bases between. This CDR3 contains 15 residues. The CDR3 here is CASSPPSTNRGGYTF. CDR3 in DNA: TGTGCCAGCTCACCCCCGTCAACAAACCGCGGCGGCTACACCTTC.

The chain employs TRBV29-1 and TRBJ1-2, with D perhaps TRBD1 (5 bases). Germline assignment: CDR1 SQVTM and CDR2 ANQGSEA. The CDR3 runs to 12 residues. V was shortened by 6 bases and J by 5 bases, with 13 bases between the two germline ends. The CDR3 here is CSVGGDLYGYTF. In nucleotides, the CDR3 is TGCAGCGTGGGGGGTGACTTATATGGCTACACCTTC.

The V and J genes are TRBV2 and TRBJ2-1, with 8 bases aligning to TRBD2. V was clipped by 0 bases and J by 10 bases; unmatched bases: 11. Germline V gives CDR1 SNHLY, CDR2 FYNNEI. The length of the CDR3 is 16 residues. The CDR3 sequence: CASSEAGTSIGGEQFF. The CDR3 bases are TGTGCCAGCAGTGAAGCCGGGACTAGTATAGGTGGGGAGCAGTTCTTC.

This chain joins TRBV2 and TRBJ1-2, with a possible D match to TRBD1 (6 bases). There are 18 residues in the CDR3. Germline values: CDR1 SNHLY, CDR2 FYNNEI. V lost 0 bases and J lost 1, with 18 bases in between. This CDR3 is CASSEAHGGPARNYGYTF. CDR3 bases: TGTGCCAGCAGTGAAGCGCATGGGGGCCCAGCCCGTAACTATGGCTACACCTTC.

The J gene is TRBJ1-4, the V gene TRBV9; 7 bases align to TRBD1. Germline assignment: CDR1 SGDLS and CDR2 YYNGEE. There are 16 residues in the CDR3. The trim removed 3 bases at V and 3 bases at J, leaving 8 bases unmatched. The CDR3 DNA reads TGTGCCAGCAGCGCCGGGGGACAGCCTTCTAATGAAAAACTGTTTTTT. Translation gives CASSAGGQPSNEKLFF.

The V and J genes are TRBV5-1 and TRBJ2-1; 9 nucleotides agree with TRBD2. Unmatched junction bases numbered 4, after V lost 0 bases and J lost 3 bases. The germline CDR1 and CDR2 sequences are SGHRS and YFSETQ. The CDR3 has 16 residues. The CDR3 DNA follows: TGCGCCAGCAGCTTGGTAGCGGGGGTTGACTACAATGAGCAGTTCTTC. Translating it yields CASSLVAGVDYNEQFF.

This chain connects TRBV6-5 to TRBJ1-1, with 7 bases identical to TRBD1. The V and J ends lost 0 bases and 8 bases, in that order; junction bases with no gene match: 6. CDR1 and CDR2 from the germline V gene are MNHEY and SVGAGI. CDR3 size: 14 residues. The CDR3 here is CASSYSSTGREAFF. The CDR3 bases are TGTGCCAGCAGTTACTCATCGACAGGGCGGGAAGCTTTCTTT.

V gene TRBV5-1 combines with J gene TRBJ2-7; 9 nucleotides align to TRBD1. This CDR3 is 15 amino acids long. CDR1 is SGHRS and CDR2 is YFSETQ in the germline V gene. The J segment lost 5 bases and the V segment lost 2 bases, leaving 8 bases of the junction unmatched. The CDR3 sequence: CASSFADRGRNEQYF. The CDR3 DNA sequence: TGCGCCAGCAGCTTTGCCGACAGGGGGAGGAACGAGCAGTACTTC.

The chain couples TRBV5-1 to TRBJ2-2; 7 bases agree with TRBD2. CDR1 and CDR2 (germline): SGHRS, YFSETQ. V shed 1 base and J 5 bases; nucleotides not matched to a gene: 2. The CDR3 covers 14 residues. DNA of the CDR3: TGCGCCAGCAGCTTGTGGGGGGGTACCGGGGAGCTGTTTTTT. It codes for CASSLWGGTGELFF.

The sample holds one count of this clone. This chain uses TRBV4-2 with TRBJ1-4; D not certain. The CDR3 has 16 residues. Trimming removed 1 base from V and 8 bases from J, with 17 bases in between. Germline V lookup: CDR1 LGHNA, CDR2 YNFKEQ. The CDR3 sequence: CASSQVNVPAFEKLFF. In nucleotides, the CDR3 is TGTGCCAGCAGCCAAGTGAACGTACCCGCGTTCGAAAAACTGTTTTTT.

V is TRBV29-1 and J is TRBJ1-1; maybe TRBD1 (5 bases). With 7 bases removed from V and 3 bases from J, the gap between germline ends came to 12 bases. Germline CDR1 SQVTM, CDR2 ANQGSEA. There are 12 residues in the CDR3. CDR3 coding DNA: TGCAGCGCACAGGTAGGGGACACTGAAGCTTTCTTT. This sequence encodes CSAQVGDTEAFF.

The chain uses TRBV4-1 and TRBJ1-2; 7 nucleotides line up with TRBD1. Germline CDR1 is MGHRA and CDR2 is YSYEKL. CDR3 length: 15 residues. V shed 1 base and J 2 bases; nucleotides not matched to a gene: 4. The CDR3 DNA follows: TGCGCCAGCAGCCAAGGAATAGGGGGCAACTATGGCTACACCTTC. Translation: CASSQGIGGNYGYTF.

The genes are TRBV4-3 and TRBJ2-7; TRBD2 matches 12 bases. Germline CDR1 LGHNA, CDR2 YSLEER. CDR3 length: 15 residues. The V segment lost 1 base and the J segment 2 bases; nucleotides outside the gene matches: 0. The CDR3 nucleotides are TGCGCCAGCAGCCAAGGGACTAGCGGGGCCTACGAGCAGTACTTC. This sequence encodes CASSQGTSGAYEQYF.